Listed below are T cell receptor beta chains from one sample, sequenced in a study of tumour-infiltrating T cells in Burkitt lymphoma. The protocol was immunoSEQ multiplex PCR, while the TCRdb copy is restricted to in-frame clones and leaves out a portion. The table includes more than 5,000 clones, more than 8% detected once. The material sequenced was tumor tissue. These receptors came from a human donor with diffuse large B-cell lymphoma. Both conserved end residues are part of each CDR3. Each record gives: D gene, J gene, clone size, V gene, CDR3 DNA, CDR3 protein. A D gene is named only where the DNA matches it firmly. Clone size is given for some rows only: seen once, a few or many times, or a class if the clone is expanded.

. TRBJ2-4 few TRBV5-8 TGTGCCAGCAGCTTCGAGACAGAGAACTTGAACGGCAAAAACATTCAGTACTTC CASSFETENLNGKNIQYF
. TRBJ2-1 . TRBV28 TGTGCCAGCAGTTTTGGAGGCAGGAATGAGCAGTTCTTC CASSFGGRNEQFF
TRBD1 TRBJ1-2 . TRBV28 TGTGCCAGCAGGTGGACAGGGGGGGAATATGGCTACACCTTC CASRWTGGEYGYTF
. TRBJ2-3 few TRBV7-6 TGTGCCAGCAGCTTTTCGGGGTTCCCTAGCACAGATACGCAGTATTTT CASSFSGFPSTDTQYF
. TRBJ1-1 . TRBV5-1 TGCGCCAGCAGCTTGTTTGGACACGGGAACACTGAAGCTTTCTTT CASSLFGHGNTEAFF
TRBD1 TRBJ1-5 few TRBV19 TGTGCCAGTAGCCTGGACAGGGGAGGGAGCAATCAGCCCCAGCATTTT CASSLDRGGSNQPQHF
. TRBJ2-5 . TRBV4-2 TGTGCCAGCAGCCAAGCGCGGGGTGGGACACAAGAGACCCAGTACTTC CASSQARGGTQETQYF
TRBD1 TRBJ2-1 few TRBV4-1 TGCGCCAGCAGCCCAAAAGGGACAGGGCAGAACTACAATGAGCAGTTCTTC CASSPKGTGQNYNEQFF
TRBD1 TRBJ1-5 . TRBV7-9 TGTGCCAGCAGATCCGGGACAGGTGTAAATCAGCCCCAGCATTTT CASRSGTGVNQPQHF
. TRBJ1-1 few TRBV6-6 TGTGCCAGCAGTTCTTCAGGGGCAGGGAACACTGAAGCTTTCTTT CASSSSGAGNTEAFF
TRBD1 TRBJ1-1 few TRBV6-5 TGTGCCAGCAGTCGTTGGGACAGCTTGAACACTGAAGCTTTCTTT CASSRWDSLNTEAFF
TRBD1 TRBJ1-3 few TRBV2 TGTGCCAGCAGTTCCGACAGGGGACAAGCTTACGGAAACACCATATATTTT CASSSDRGQAYGNTIYF
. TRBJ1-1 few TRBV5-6 TGTGCCAGCAGCTTGGGCGGATTTGAAGCTTTCTTT CASSLGGFEAFF
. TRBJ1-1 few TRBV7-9 TGTGCCAGCAGCTTACGACATTCCCGTGATGAAGCTTTCTTT CASSLRHSRDEAFF
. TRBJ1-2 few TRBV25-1 TGTGCCAGCAGTGAATCCCGGGCCCCAGGCCGGGGAGGCTACACCTTC CASSESRAPGRGGYTF
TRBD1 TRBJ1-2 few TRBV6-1 TGTGCCAGCAGTGAGTCAGGACAGGGGATGGTCTATGGCTACACCTTC CASSESGQGMVYGYTF
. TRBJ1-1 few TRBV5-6 TGTGCCAGCAGCTTGTTCGTGAAGAACACTGAAGCTTTCTTT CASSLFVKNTEAFF
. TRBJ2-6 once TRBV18 TGTGCCAGCTCACCCTACAGGGAGATTTATTCCTCTGGGGCCAACGTCCTGACTTTC CASSPYREIYSSGANVLTF
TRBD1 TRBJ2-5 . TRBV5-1 TGCGCCAGCAGCTTGGGCTGGGACAGGGAATTTGTAGAGACCCAGTACTTC CASSLGWDREFVETQYF
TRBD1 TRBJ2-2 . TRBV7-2 TGTGCCAGCAGCTTCCTGACAGGGGCCAACGGGGAGCTGTTTTTT CASSFLTGANGELFF
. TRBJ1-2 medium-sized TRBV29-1 TGCAGCGTGCGGCGGACGGATAACTATGGCTACACCTTC CSVRRTDNYGYTF
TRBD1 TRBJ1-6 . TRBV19 TGTGCCAGTATAGGCGGGACAGGTGGTTCACCCCTCCACTTT CASIGGTGGSPLHF
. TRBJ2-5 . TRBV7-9 TGTGCCAGCAGCTTAGGACCGACAGACCTCCAAGAGACCCAGTACTTC CASSLGPTDLQETQYF
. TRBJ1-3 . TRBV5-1 TGCGCCAGCAGACCCAGGTTTTACTCTGGAAACACCATATATTTT CASRPRFYSGNTIYF
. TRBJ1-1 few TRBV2 TGTGCCAGCAGCCCTTACACTGAAGCTTTCTTT CASSPYTEAFF
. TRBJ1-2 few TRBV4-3 TGCGCCAGCAGCCAAGAAGGGTATGGCTACACCTTC CASSQEGYGYTF
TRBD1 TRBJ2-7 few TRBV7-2 TGTGCCAGCAGCCGTAAACAGGGGTCGGCTGGGTACGAGCAGTACTTC CASSRKQGSAGYEQYF
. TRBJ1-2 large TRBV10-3 TGTGCCATCAGTGAACCACCGGGACTGAGCTATGGCTACACCTTC CAISEPPGLSYGYTF
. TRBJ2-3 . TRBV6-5 TGTGCCAGCGGTTCGAGGGGGGTCACAGATACGCAGTATTTT CASGSRGVTDTQYF
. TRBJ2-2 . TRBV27 TGTGCCAGCAGTCAGGGCGAAGCCGGGGAGCTGTTTTTT CASSQGEAGELFF
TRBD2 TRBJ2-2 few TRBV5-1 TGCGCCAGCTACTCAGCGGGGGGGATCACCGGGGAGCTGTTTTTT CASYSAGGITGELFF
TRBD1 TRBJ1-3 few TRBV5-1 TGCGCCAGCAGCTTGGACAGGGGAACTATCGGAAACACCATATATTTT CASSLDRGTIGNTIYF
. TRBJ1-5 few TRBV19 TGTGCCAGTATCAGCAACGGGGGCAGCAATCAGCCCCAGCATTTT CASISNGGSNQPQHF
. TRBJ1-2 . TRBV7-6 TGTGCCAGCAGACCGGACAGTACTCGGGACTATGGCTACACCTTC CASRPDSTRDYGYTF
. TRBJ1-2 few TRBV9 TGTGCCAGCAGCGTCATTGGGGGGCGCGGCTACACCTTC CASSVIGGRGYTF
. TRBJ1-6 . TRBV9 TGTGCCAGCAGCCCCCAGGGAGGGTCGGGTTCACCCCTCCACTTT CASSPQGGSGSPLHF
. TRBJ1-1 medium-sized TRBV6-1 TGTGCCAGCAGTTCCAGAGGCAAGAACACTGAAGCTTTCTTT CASSSRGKNTEAFF
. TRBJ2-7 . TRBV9 TGTGCCAGCAGCGCCCAAGGGGGCGGGGGGACCTACGAGCAGTACTTC CASSAQGGGGTYEQYF
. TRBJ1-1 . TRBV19 TGTGCCAGTAGCACCCTAGGAGGTACGGCTGACGCTGAAGCTTTCTTT CASSTLGGTADAEAFF
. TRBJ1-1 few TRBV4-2 TGTGCCAGCAGCCAAGATGGTAGCCACCCTATGGGCGCTTTCTTT CASSQDGSHPMGAFF
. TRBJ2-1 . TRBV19 TGTGCCAGTAGTATCGGACACAACAATGAGCAGTTCTTC CASSIGHNNEQFF
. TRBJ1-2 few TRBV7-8 TGTGCCAGCAGCTTAAATACCAGAAGACGAAACTATGGCTACACCTTC CASSLNTRRRNYGYTF
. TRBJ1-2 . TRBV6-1 TGTGCCAGCATCGTGAGTACAAACTCAAACTATGGCTACACCTTC CASIVSTNSNYGYTF
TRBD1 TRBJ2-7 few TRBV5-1 TGCGCCAGCAGCCTGGGCGGACAGGGAACCTACGAGCAGTACTTC CASSLGGQGTYEQYF
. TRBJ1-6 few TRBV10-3 TGTGCCATCATGGGAGCAGGGAATAATTCACCCCTCCACTTT CAIMGAGNNSPLHF
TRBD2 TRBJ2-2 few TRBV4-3 TGCGCCAGCAGCCAGACTAGCGGGGAAGGGGCCGGGGAGCTGTTTTTT CASSQTSGEGAGELFF
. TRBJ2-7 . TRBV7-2 TGTGCCAGCAGCTTAGCGTGGAGGGACCACGAGCAGTACTTC CASSLAWRDHEQYF
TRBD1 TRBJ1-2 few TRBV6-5 TGTGCCAGCAGCCCCGACAGGGACCCCTTGGGCTACACCTTC CASSPDRDPLGYTF
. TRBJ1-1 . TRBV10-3 TGTGCCATCAGTGAGTCACGGGCCCAGAACACTGAAGCTTTCTTT CAISESRAQNTEAFF
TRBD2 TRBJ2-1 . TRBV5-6 TGTGCCAGCTGCCGGCTAGCGGGGTACAATGAGCAGTTCTTC CASCRLAGYNEQFF
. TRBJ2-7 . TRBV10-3 TGTGCCATCAGGAAAGATCGTGTACTATCGAACGAGCAGTACTTC CAIRKDRVLSNEQYF
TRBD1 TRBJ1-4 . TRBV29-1 TGCAGCGTTGGGAGACAGGGTGGAGAAAAACTGTTTTTT CSVGRQGGEKLFF
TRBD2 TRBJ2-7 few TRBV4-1 TGCGCCAGCAGCCAAGCAGCGGGGGGCCCCTACGAGCAGTACTTC CASSQAAGGPYEQYF
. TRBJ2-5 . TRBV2 TGTGCCAGCATCCGGGGGACCCAGTACTTC CASIRGTQYF
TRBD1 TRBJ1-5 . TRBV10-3 TGTGCCATCAGTGGAACAGGGGGTCAGCCCCAGCATTTT CAISGTGGQPQHF
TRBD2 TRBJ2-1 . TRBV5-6 TGTGCCAGCAGCCGAACTAGCGGGGGGCCCAATGAGCAGTTCTTC CASSRTSGGPNEQFF
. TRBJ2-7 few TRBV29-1 TGCAGCGTTGAAGATCCACAGGCTCAGGAGCAGTACTTC CSVEDPQAQEQYF
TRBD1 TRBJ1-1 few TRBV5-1 TGCGCCAGCAGCTTTTTAGGGGGACAGGTGAACACTGAAGCTTTCTTT CASSFLGGQVNTEAFF
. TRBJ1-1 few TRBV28 TGTGCCAGCAGTTCTATAACAGTCGGGAACACTGAAGCTTTCTTT CASSSITVGNTEAFF